A selection of T cell receptor beta chains follows, all from one sample in a study of response to subunit inactivated influenza vaccine. TCRdb passed the RT-PCR reads through MiXCR, listing each CDR3 protein once. Among around 580,000 distinct CDR3 sequences listed, about an eighth were seen once. The sample consisted of PBMCs from blood, taken on the day of vaccination. These receptors were obtained from a man aged 45-65 years who received an inactivated influenza vaccine. Both conserved end residues are part of each CDR3. The order of the fields is clone size, D gene, V gene, J gene, CDR3 DNA, CDR3 protein. The D gene is left open where the match is weak. Clone size is shown for a subset of rows, as once, few, many or a class of expanded clone.

many,TRBD2,TRBV6-2/TRBV6-3,TRBJ2-1,TGTGCCAGCAGAACGAGTAGACTAGCGGGAGAAGTCAATGAGCAGTTCTTC,CASRTSRLAGEVNEQFF
few,NA,TRBV20-1,TRBJ1-1,TGCAGTGCTAGACCTCTGTCCCTCGAGGCTGAAGCTTTCTTT,CSARPLSLEAEAFF
NA,NA,TRBV20-1,TRBJ1-1,TGCAGTGCTCGGTATTTTGGGGGCACTGAAGCTTTCTTT,CSARYFGGTEAFF
many,NA,TRBV12-3/TRBV12-4,TRBJ2-5,TGTGCCAGCAGTTTTGAGGGGTCTCAAGAGACCCAGTACTTC,CASSFEGSQETQYF
many,TRBD1,TRBV29-1,TRBJ2-1,TGCAGCGTTGCTCCGGGACAGGGGAAGGGCAATGAGCAGTTCTTC,CSVAPGQGKGNEQFF
few,TRBD2,TRBV7-2,TRBJ2-7,TGTGCCAGCAGCTTAGGTAGCGGGAGGGCCCCCGAGCAGTACTTC,CASSLGSGRAPEQYF
few,NA,TRBV11-2,TRBJ2-6,TGTGCCAGCAGCTTAGTCCCTTCCGGGTTCTCTGGGGCCAACGTCCTGACTTTC,CASSLVPSGFSGANVLTF
NA,NA,TRBV18,TRBJ2-3,TGTGCCAGCTCCCGGAACGGGGAAGATACGCAGTATTTT,CASSRNGEDTQYF
few,NA,TRBV2,TRBJ2-2,TGTGCCAGCACCGACACCAGGGGTGGGAACACCGGGGAGCTGTTTTTT,CASTDTRGGNTGELFF
few,NA,TRBV12-3/TRBV12-4,TRBJ2-3,TGTGCCAGCAGTGTTCCAGGGGCCTTATCTGATACGCAGTATTTT,CASSVPGALSDTQYF
few,NA,TRBV3-1,TRBJ2-2,TGTGCCAGCAGCCCTCCAGGGCTCGGGGAGCTGTTTTTT,CASSPPGLGELFF
NA,NA,TRBV28,TRBJ2-2,TGTGCCAGCAGCCCCCGGACTTACCCTAGGAACACCGGGGAGCTGTTTTTT,CASSPRTYPRNTGELFF
few,NA,TRBV15,TRBJ2-3,TGTGCCACCAGCATGCCGGATGAACGAGAGAGCACAGATACGCAGTATTTT,CATSMPDERESTDTQYF
NA,NA,TRBV5-1,TRBJ2-5,TGCGCCAGCAGCTTGGGACAGAAGTACCAAGAGACCCAGTACTTC,CASSLGQKYQETQYF
NA,TRBD1,TRBV28,TRBJ2-7,TGTGCCAGCAGCCGACAGGGTCTTTACGAGCAGTACTTC,CASSRQGLYEQYF
NA,NA,TRBV7-9,TRBJ2-1,TGTGCCAGCAGCTTGTGGGGCCAATCTCTGTTCTTC,CASSLWGQSLFF
NA,NA,TRBV10-3,TRBJ2-1,TGTGCCATCAAGGACGATTACAATGAGCAGTTCTTC,CAIKDDYNEQFF
NA,TRBD2,TRBV9,TRBJ2-7,TGTGCCAGCAGCGTAGGGCTAGCGGGGAGCTCCTACGAGCAGTACTTC,CASSVGLAGSSYEQYF
many,TRBD1,TRBV5-1,TRBJ2-2,TGCGCCAGCAGCGCGGGACAGGGGGCCACCGGGGAGCTGTTTTTT,CASSAGQGATGELFF
many,NA,TRBV28,TRBJ2-3,TGTGCCAGCAGCCGGTCTTTTAGCACAGATACGCAGTATTTT,CASSRSFSTDTQYF
many,TRBD2,TRBV28,TRBJ2-2,TGTGCCAGCAGTTCCGTCGTCTCCTCCGTAACTAGCGGGAGGGCCGGTGGCGGGGAGCTGTTTTTT,CASSSVVSSVTSGRAGGGELFF
NA,TRBD1,TRBV15,TRBJ2-7,TGTGCCACCAGCATCGACCGACAGGGCCCCTACGAGCAGTACTTC,CATSIDRQGPYEQYF
few,NA,TRBV7-9,TRBJ2-3,TGTGCCAGCAGCTTTTTGGGGGCAGATACGCAGTATTTT,CASSFLGADTQYF
NA,NA,TRBV4-2,TRBJ2-3,TGTGCCAGCAGCCCTTCACCGGGACGTGGAGCAGATACGCAGTATTTT,CASSPSPGRGADTQYF
few,TRBD2,TRBV11-2,TRBJ2-4,TGTGCCAGCAGCTTACAACTAGCGGGGGGGCTAAGCATTCAGTACTTC,CASSLQLAGGLSIQYF
NA,NA,TRBV6-2/TRBV6-3,TRBJ2-7,TGTGCCAGCAGCGGTCCGAACAACGAGCAGTACTTC,CASSGPNNEQYF